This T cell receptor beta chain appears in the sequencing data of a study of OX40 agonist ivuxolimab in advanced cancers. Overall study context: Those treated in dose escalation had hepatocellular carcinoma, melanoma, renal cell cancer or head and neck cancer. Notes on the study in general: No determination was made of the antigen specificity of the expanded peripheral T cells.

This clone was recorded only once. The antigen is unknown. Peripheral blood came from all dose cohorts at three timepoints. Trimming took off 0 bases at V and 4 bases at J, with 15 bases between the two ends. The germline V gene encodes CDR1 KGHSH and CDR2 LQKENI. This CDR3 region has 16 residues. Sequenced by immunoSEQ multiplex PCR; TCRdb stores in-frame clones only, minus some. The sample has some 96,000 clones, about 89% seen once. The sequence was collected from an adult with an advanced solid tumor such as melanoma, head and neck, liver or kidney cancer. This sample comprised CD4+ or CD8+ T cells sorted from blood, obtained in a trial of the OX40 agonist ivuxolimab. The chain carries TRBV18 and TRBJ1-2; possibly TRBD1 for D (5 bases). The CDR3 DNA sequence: TGTGCCAGCTCACCACCGGGGACGTTGTCGAGCTATGGCTACACCTTC. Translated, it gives CASSPPGTLSSYGYTF.